Each of the 14 T cell receptor beta chains below was sequenced from the same sample in a study of blood T cell repertoires in COVID-19. Using immunoSEQ multiplex PCR, the repertoire was profiled, and TCRdb retains in-frame clones only, with some absent. The data hold 25,000 to 30,000 clones, with around 88% observed a single time. The sequenced sample was peripheral blood. The source of these receptors is a human donor in a cohort sampled during active COVID-19.

V is TRBV27 and J is TRBJ2-7; D possibly corresponds to TRBD2 (6 bases). The CDR3 length is 14 residues. Germline V gene sequence: CDR1 MNHEY, CDR2 SMNVEV (reference sequence). V shed 2 bases and J shed 3 bases, with 11 bases lying between them. CDR3: CASSLGGGIYEQYF. The CDR3 nucleotides read TGTGCCAGCAGTTTAGGTGGGGGGATCTACGAGCAGTACTTC.

This chain links TRBV11-3 with TRBJ1-4; no clear D gene. Trimming pared 1 base from V and 2 bases from J, leaving 11 bases between. Germline V gene lookup returns CDR1 SGHNT and CDR2 YENEEA. The CDR3 loop spans 16 amino acids. CDR3 residues: CASSLVPGITNEKLFF. The CDR3 DNA is TGTGCCAGCAGCTTAGTTCCCGGGATTACTAATGAAAAACTGTTTTTT.

V and J are TRBV28 and TRBJ1-5, with D tentatively TRBD1 (6 bases). Germline CDR1 and CDR2: MDHEN and SYDVKM. This CDR3 has 14 amino acids. V was cut by 2 bases and J by 6 bases, with 11 bases left in between. In nucleotides, the CDR3 is TGTGCCAGCAGTTTAACAGGGAATGGTCAGCCCCAGCATTTT. The encoded protein is CASSLTGNGQPQHF. Using reference TRBV28 and TRBJ1-5 for the parts outside the CDR3, the full variable domain is DVKVTQSSRYLVKRTGEKVFLECVQDMDHENMFWYRQDPGLGLRLIYFSYDVKMKEKGDIPEGYSVSREKKERFSLILESASTNQTSMYLCASSLTGNGQPQHFGDGTRLSIL.

The V gene is TRBV7-6, the J gene TRBJ2-1; TRBD2 matches 9 bases. Germline V gene sequence: CDR1 SGHVS, CDR2 FNYEAQ. This CDR3 has 17 residues. Germline trimming cut 5 bases from V and 0 bases from J; bases unmatched to any gene: 8. The CDR3: CASSPLAGALSYNEQFF. CDR3 DNA sequence: TGTGCCAGCAGCCCTTTAGCGGGGGCCCTCTCCTACAATGAGCAGTTCTTC.

The chain recombines TRBV6-5 with TRBJ2-1, with 10 positions matching TRBD2. V trimming: 7 bases; J trimming: 9 bases; junction bases outside the gene matches: 9. Per the germline V gene, CDR1 is MNHEY and CDR2 is SVGAGI. The CDR3 sequence is 14 residues long. CDR3 residues: CASKASGGPGEQFF. DNA for the CDR3: TGTGCCAGCAAGGCTAGCGGGGGTCCGGGTGAGCAGTTCTTC.

The chain uses TRBV28 and TRBJ2-1; D is perhaps TRBD2 (5 bases). In germline, CDR1 is MDHEN, CDR2 SYDVKM. With 5 bases removed from V and 0 bases from J, the gap between germline ends came to 17 bases. The CDR3 contains 17 residues. The CDR3 nucleotides read TGTGCCAGCAGTCGATCATCGGGGTCCCGCTCCTACAATGAGCAGTTCTTC. This sequence encodes CASSRSSGSRSYNEQFF.

J is TRBJ2-3 and V is TRBV6-5, with 7 bases matching TRBD2. The CDR3 runs 14 residues. The V gene's germline CDR1 is MNHEY and CDR2 SVGAGI. V was clipped by 6 bases and J by 0 bases; unmatched bases: 3. As DNA, the CDR3 is TGTGCCAGCAGGCAGGGAGGGAGCACAGATACGCAGTATTTT. Translating it yields CASRQGGSTDTQYF.

A note on this clone: The sample contains more than one DNA sequence encoding this CDR3. V is TRBV7-8 and J is TRBJ1-6, with D hard to call. Germline V gives CDR1 SGHVS, CDR2 FQNEAQ. V lost 5 bases and J 6 bases, leaving 14 bases between the germline ends. The CDR3 has 15 residues. The CDR3 loop is CASSPRDRVNSPLHF. The CDR3 DNA is TGTGCCAGCAGCCCCCGGGATAGGGTTAATTCACCCCTCCACTTT.

This clone was found once. The V call is TRBV7-3, the J call TRBJ2-1; no definite D call. This CDR3 is 11 amino acids long. Trimming left V 5 bases short and J 6 bases short, with 5 bases between. CDR1 SGHTA and CDR2 FQGTGA come from the germline V gene. This CDR3 is CASSAGNEQFF. CDR3 DNA sequence: TGTGCCAGCAGCGCCGGCAATGAGCAGTTCTTC.

The chain is built from TRBV5-1 and TRBJ1-3; 7 bases fit TRBD1. The CDR3 length is 14 residues. Germline trimming cut 4 bases from V and 4 bases from J; bases unmatched to any gene: 5. The germline V gene has CDR1 SGHRS and CDR2 YFSETQ. CDR3 in amino acids: CASSPPGQGNTIYF. In DNA, the CDR3 is TGCGCCAGCAGCCCACCGGGACAGGGAAACACCATATATTTT. The full variable domain, with the rest looked up from reference TRBV5-1 and TRBJ1-3, is KAGVTQTPRYLIKTRGQQVTLSCSPISGHRSVSWYQQTPGQGLQFLFEYFSETQRNKGNFPGRFSGRQFSNSRSEMNVSTLELGDSALYLCASSPPGQGNTIYFGEGSWLTVV.

V usage is TRBV5-6 and J usage is TRBJ2-7, with TRBD1 as a possible D gene (5 bases). Germline lookup yields CDR1 SGHDT and CDR2 YYEEEE. The CDR3 runs to 14 residues. V was pared by 0 bases and J by 3 bases, with 10 bases between. The CDR3 sequence is CASSLGRVLYEQYF. In DNA form, the CDR3 reads TGTGCCAGCAGCTTGGGCAGGGTGCTCTACGAGCAGTACTTC.

The genes are TRBV7-3 and TRBJ1-1; possible D gene TRBD1, 5 bases. V was cut by 5 bases and J by 0 bases, with 10 bases left in between. The length of the CDR3 is 14 residues. Looked up from germline, CDR1 is SGHTA and CDR2 is FQGTGA. The CDR3 protein is CASSPREMNTEAFF. CDR3 coding DNA: TGTGCCAGCAGCCCCAGGGAAATGAACACTGAAGCTTTCTTT.

This clone appeared a single time. This sequence joins TRBV24-1 and TRBJ2-1, with a weak D call TRBD2 (6 bases). The CDR3 has 13 amino acids. Germline V gene sequence: CDR1 KGHDR, CDR2 SFDVKD. V was cut by 0 bases and J by 15 bases, with 14 bases left in between. The CDR3 DNA sequence: TGTGCCACCAGTGATTTGGGTACGGGGGTTCTGTTCTTC. It translates to CATSDLGTGVLFF.

The rearrangement links TRBV7-9 to TRBJ2-7; possibly TRBD2 for D (5 bases). Trimming left V 2 bases short and J 2 bases short, with 13 bases between. This CDR3 contains 15 residues. Germline-derived CDR1 and CDR2 are SEHNR and FQNEAQ (reference sequence). This CDR3 reads CASSLSLAGTYEQYF. CDR3 DNA: TGTGCCAGCAGCTTATCTCTAGCCGGAACCTACGAGCAGTACTTC.